This TCR beta chain was identified during a study of vaccination and CD4 T cells after COVID-19. Study at large: Once diagnosed, patients had post-COVID samples drawn a median approximately 99 days later (range 35 to 161). Investigators took post-vaccine samples a median approximately 72 days after dose two, within a range of 14 to 241.

The CDR3 totals 14 residues. Germline values: CDR1 LNHDA, CDR2 SQIVND (reference sequence). Trimming cost V 4 bases and J 3 bases; bases outside gene matches: 6. MiXCR, run by TCRdb on the PCR reads, gives a single entry per CDR3 protein. The table records roughly 28,000 distinct CDR3 sequences, roughly 50% of them present only once. Noted time point: late sampling 161 to 241 days after vaccination in three convalescent patients. The specimen comprised CD4+ T cells from blood, sampled about 7 months after SARS-CoV-2 vaccination. The clonotype comes from a human donor who had recovered from COVID-19. The chain combines TRBV19 with TRBJ2-7; 7 bases fit TRBD1. In DNA form, the CDR3 reads TGTGCCAGTAGTACGGGACAGTCAAGCTACGAGCAGTACTTC. Translated: CASSTGQSSYEQYF.